This TCR beta chain was captured by sequencing in a study of T cells expressing NK-cell markers. Reanalyzing the 5' RACE reads, TCRdb keeps one entry per CDR3 protein, without DNA. The sample data list about 460,000 distinct CDR3 sequences. A remark on this clonotype: Antigen: not known.

The study, taken as a whole, reports: In a handful of donors, dominant CD3+CD56+NKG2C+ clones formed about 1.0-7.0% of CD8+ cells.

The V gene's germline CDR1 is LGHDT and CDR2 YNNKEL (reference sequence). The CDR3 extends over 14 amino acids. The sequence derives from a woman in her forties or fifties in good health. Sequenced material: blood T cells: a sorted CD56 or NKG2C T cell subset, CD4+ or CD8+ T cells, or bulk PBMC T cells (not recorded which). The V and J genes are TRBV3-1 and TRBJ2-3; TCRdb lists TRBD1, though no DNA is available to test this call. The CDR3 loop reads CASSQPNRADTQYF.